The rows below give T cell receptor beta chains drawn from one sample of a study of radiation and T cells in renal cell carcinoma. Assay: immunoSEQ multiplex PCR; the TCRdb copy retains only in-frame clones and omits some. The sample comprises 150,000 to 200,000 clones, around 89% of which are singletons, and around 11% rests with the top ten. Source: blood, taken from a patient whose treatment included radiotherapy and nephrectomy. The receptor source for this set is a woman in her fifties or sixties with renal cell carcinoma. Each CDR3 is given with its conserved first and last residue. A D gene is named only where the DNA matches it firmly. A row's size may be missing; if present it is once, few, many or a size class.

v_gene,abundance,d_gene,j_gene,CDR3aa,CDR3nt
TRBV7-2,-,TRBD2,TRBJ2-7,CASSFQRGAPYEQYF,TGTGCCAGCAGCTTCCAGCGGGGGGCCCCCTACGAGCAGTACTTC
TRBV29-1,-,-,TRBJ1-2,CSVELAGGNGYGYTF,TGCAGCGTTGAGCTGGCCGGGGGCAATGGGTATGGCTACACCTTC
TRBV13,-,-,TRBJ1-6,CASSFGDWGRSSPLHF,TGTGCCAGCAGCTTTGGGGACTGGGGGCGTTCTTCACCCCTCCACTTT
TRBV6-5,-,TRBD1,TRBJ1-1,CASSPDRDTEAFF,TGTGCCAGCAGTCCAGACAGGGACACTGAAGCTTTCTTT
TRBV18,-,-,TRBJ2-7,CASSPASGYEQYF,TGTGCCAGCTCACCCGCCTCGGGGTACGAGCAGTACTTC
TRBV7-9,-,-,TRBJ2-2,CASSSPAGASNTGELFF,TGTGCCAGCAGCTCCCCCGCGGGGGCCTCGAACACCGGGGAGCTGTTTTTT
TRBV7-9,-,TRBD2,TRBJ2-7,CASSSIDGGRLEQYF,TGTGCCAGCAGCTCAATAGACGGGGGGAGGCTCGAGCAGTACTTC
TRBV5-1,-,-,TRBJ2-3,CASSPDRRGFTDTQYF,TGCGCCAGCAGCCCAGACAGGCGGGGGTTCACAGATACGCAGTATTTT
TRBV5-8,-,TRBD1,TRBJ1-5,CASSSRDRGDQPQHF,TGTGCCAGCAGCTCCCGGGACAGGGGGGATCAGCCCCAGCATTTT
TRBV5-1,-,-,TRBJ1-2,CASSTVQGDYGYTF,TGCGCCAGCAGCACGGTTCAGGGCGATTATGGCTACACCTTC
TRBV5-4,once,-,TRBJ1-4,CASSFGTPNEKLFF,TGTGCCAGCAGCTTCGGGACACCCAATGAAAAACTGTTTTTT
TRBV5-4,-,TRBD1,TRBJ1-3,CASSGTAGNTIYF,TGTGCCAGCAGCGGGACAGCTGGAAACACCATATATTTT
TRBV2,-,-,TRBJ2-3,CASSDGVVTDTQYF,TGTGCCAGCAGTGACGGGGTAGTCACAGATACGCAGTATTTT
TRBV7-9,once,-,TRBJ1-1,CASSLLSAAAMNTEAFF,TGTGCCAGCAGCTTACTTTCCGCTGCAGCTATGAACACTGAAGCTTTCTTT
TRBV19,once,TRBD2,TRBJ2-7,CASSTSSGYEQYF,TGTGCCAGTAGTACATCTAGCGGGTACGAGCAGTACTTC
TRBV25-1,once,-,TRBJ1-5,CATRGGGNQPQHF,TGTGCCACCAGGGGAGGAGGCAATCAGCCCCAGCATTTT
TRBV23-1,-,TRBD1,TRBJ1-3,CASSLRDSSGNTIYF,TGCGCCAGCAGTCTCCGGGACAGCTCTGGAAACACCATATATTTT
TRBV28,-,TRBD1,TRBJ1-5,CASIEQGQKPQHF,TGTGCCAGCATAGAACAGGGGCAAAAGCCCCAGCATTTT
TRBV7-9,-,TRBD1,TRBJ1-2,CASSPWDRGSGYTF,TGTGCCAGCAGCCCCTGGGACAGGGGCAGTGGCTACACCTTC
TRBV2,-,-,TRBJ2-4,CASSTWGSLAKNIQYF,TGTGCCAGCAGTACTTGGGGGTCTCTAGCCAAAAACATTCAGTACTTC
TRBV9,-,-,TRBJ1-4,CASSTGRGSYEKLFF,TGTGCCAGCAGCACCGGACGCGGTTCGTACGAAAAACTGTTTTTT
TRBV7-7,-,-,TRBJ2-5,CASSKDRQETQYF,TGTGCTAGCAGCAAGGACCGCCAAGAGACCCAGTACTTC
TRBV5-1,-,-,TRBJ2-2,CASSWTIAAMNTGELFF,TGCGCCAGCAGCTGGACCATAGCGGCTATGAACACCGGGGAGCTGTTTTTT
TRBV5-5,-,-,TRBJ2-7,CASSLTGSYEQYF,TGTGCCAGCAGCTTAACAGGGTCCTACGAGCAGTACTTC
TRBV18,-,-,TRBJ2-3,CASSPIQGTDTQYF,TGTGCCAGCTCACCAATACAGGGCACAGATACGCAGTATTTT
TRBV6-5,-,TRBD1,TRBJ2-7,CASSSSLGQSYEQYF,TGTGCCAGCAGTTCCAGCCTGGGACAGTCCTACGAGCAGTACTTC
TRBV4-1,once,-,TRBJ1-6,CASSQDLDSPLHF,TGCGCCAGCAGCCAAGATTTAGATTCACCCCTCCACTTT
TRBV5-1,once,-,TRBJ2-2,CASSLGGRELFF,TGCGCCAGCAGCTTGGGTGGACGGGAGCTGTTTTTT
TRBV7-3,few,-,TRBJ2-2,CASSPFTDGELFF,TGTGCCAGCAGCCCCTTTACGGACGGGGAGCTGTTTTTT
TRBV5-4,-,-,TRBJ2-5,CASSLDRVETQYF,TGTGCCAGCAGCTTGGACAGGGTTGAGACCCAGTACTTC
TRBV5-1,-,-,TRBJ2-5,CASSLDVTWETQYF,TGCGCCAGCAGCTTGGACGTTACTTGGGAGACCCAGTACTTC
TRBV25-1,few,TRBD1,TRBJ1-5,CASSAGTGFNQPQHF,TGTGCCAGCAGTGCTGGGACAGGATTCAATCAGCCCCAGCATTTT
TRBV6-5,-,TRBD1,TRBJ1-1,CASSYGGTAFLTEAFF,TGTGCCAGCAGTTACGGAGGGACAGCTTTTCTCACTGAAGCTTTCTTT
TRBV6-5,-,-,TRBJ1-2,CASRDSPYGYTF,TGTGCCAGCAGAGACAGTCCATATGGCTACACCTTC
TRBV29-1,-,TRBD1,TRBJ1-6,CSVKTGGNSPLHF,TGCAGCGTTAAGACAGGGGGCAATTCACCCCTCCACTTT
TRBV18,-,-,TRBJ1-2,CASSPGGVHGYTF,TGTGCCAGCTCACCAGGAGGGGTACATGGCTACACCTTC
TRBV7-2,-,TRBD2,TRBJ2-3,CASSLRKTSGGTTDTQYF,TGTGCCAGCAGCTTAAGGAAAACTAGCGGGGGGACCACAGATACGCAGTATTTT
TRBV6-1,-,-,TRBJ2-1,CASRQGLKEFF,TGTGCCAGCAGGCAGGGTCTGAAGGAGTTCTTC
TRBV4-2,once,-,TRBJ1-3,CASRLGTASGNTIYF,TGTGCCAGCAGACTAGGGACGGCTTCTGGAAACACCATATATTTT
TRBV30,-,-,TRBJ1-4,CAWSIPGRDEKLFF,TGTGCCTGGAGTATACCAGGGCGGGATGAAAAACTGTTTTTT
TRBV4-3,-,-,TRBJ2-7,CASSQDHQQNYEQYF,TGCGCCAGCAGCCAAGATCATCAACAGAACTACGAGCAGTACTTC
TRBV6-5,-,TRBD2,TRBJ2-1,CASSFLAGGSYNEQFF,TGTGCCAGCAGTTTTTTAGCGGGGGGATCCTACAATGAGCAGTTCTTC
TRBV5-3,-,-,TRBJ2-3,CARSLGKGDTDTQYF,TGTGCCAGAAGCTTGGGGAAGGGGGACACAGATACGCAGTATTTT
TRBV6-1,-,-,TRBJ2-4,CASSEATGIQYF,TGTGCCAGCAGTGAAGCGACTGGCATTCAGTACTTC
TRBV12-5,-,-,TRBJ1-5,CASGLDVQPQHF,TGTGCTAGTGGTTTGGACGTTCAGCCCCAGCATTTT
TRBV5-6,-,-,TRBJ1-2,CASSYLSPMGYTF,TGTGCCAGCAGTTACCTCTCCCCTATGGGCTACACCTTC
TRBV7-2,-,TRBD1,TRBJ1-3,CASSLVGTGNGNTIYF,TGTGCCAGCAGCTTAGTAGGGACAGGGAATGGAAACACCATATATTTT